The TCR beta chain described here comes from a study of blood T cell repertoires in COVID-19. Overall study: There were acute and convalescent COVID-19 samples, and they came from the United States, Italy and Spain.

Germline V gene data show CDR1 as LGHDT and CDR2 as YNNKEL (reference sequence). The CDR3 runs to 15 residues. Trimming cost V 0 bases and J 6 bases, with 12 bases left between them. Profiled with immunoSEQ multiplex PCR; TCRdb holds only in-frame clones, not every one. The data contain some 42,000 clones, around nine tenths of them seen just once; the ten biggest clones take up just under 2.5%. The clonotype originates from a human donor in a cohort sampled during active COVID-19. The genes are TRBV3-1 (or the pseudogene TRBV3-2) and TRBJ2-1; weak D call: TRBD2 (5 bases). The specimen was peripheral blood. The CDR3: CASSQDRGWVNEQFF. The CDR3 DNA is TGTGCCAGCAGCCAAGATCGGGGTTGGGTCAATGAGCAGTTCTTC.